This is a list of T cell receptor beta chains from one sample in a study of beta chain features in type 1 diabetes. The protocol was immunoSEQ multiplex PCR, while the TCRdb copy is restricted to in-frame clones and leaves out a portion. The sample has a few hundred thousand clones; roughly 12% are singletons. Sequences were obtained from naive CD4+ T cells from blood. These receptors were collected from a woman under 30 with type 1 diabetes. The CDR3 runs from the conserved cysteine through the conserved F or W. Fields, in order: V gene, CDR3 length, D gene, clone size, J gene, CDR3 DNA, CDR3 protein. D genes are given only for firm matches. Expanded clones are given a class, and other clones once, few, many or no size at all.

V: TRBV5-4; length: 14; D: NA; size: NA; J: TRBJ2-5; DNA: TGTGCCAGCAGCAGACAAGCGGTAACGGAGACCCAGTACTTC; CDR3: CASSRQAVTETQYF
V: TRBV5-1; length: 13; D: NA; size: NA; J: TRBJ2-6; DNA: TGCGCCAGCCAATTAGCTGGGGCCAACGTCCTGACTTTC; CDR3: CASQLAGANVLTF
V: TRBV28; length: 17; D: NA; size: few; J: TRBJ1-1; DNA: TGTGCCAGCAGTCGCAAGTCTTTCTTCAGAGGGAACACTGAAGCTTTCTTT; CDR3: CASSRKSFFRGNTEAFF
V: TRBV30; length: 13; D: NA; size: few; J: TRBJ1-1; DNA: TGTGCCTGGAGTGCAGGGGCCGGCACTGAAGCTTTCTTT; CDR3: CAWSAGAGTEAFF
V: TRBV15; length: 15; D: NA; size: NA; J: TRBJ1-4; DNA: TGTGCCACCAGGCGACAGGTAGCAACTAATGAAAAACTGTTTTTT; CDR3: CATRRQVATNEKLFF
V: TRBV9; length: 17; D: NA; size: few; J: TRBJ2-6; DNA: TGTGCCAGCAGCGTAGTAGAGGGGAGGTCTGGGGCCAACGTCCTGACTTTC; CDR3: CASSVVEGRSGANVLTF
V: TRBV29-1; length: 13; D: NA; size: NA; J: TRBJ2-7; DNA: TGCAGCGTTGGGGGACATTTGTTCTACGAGCAGTACTTC; CDR3: CSVGGHLFYEQYF
V: TRBV27; length: 15; D: TRBD2; size: few; J: TRBJ2-3; DNA: TGTGCCAGCAGGACTCTAGCGGGGGTTACAGATACGCAGTATTTT; CDR3: CASRTLAGVTDTQYF
V: TRBV28; length: 11; D: NA; size: few; J: TRBJ2-7; DNA: TGTGCCAGCAGTTCCCTTAACGAGCAGTACTTC; CDR3: CASSSLNEQYF
V: TRBV9; length: 12; D: NA; size: few; J: TRBJ2-1; DNA: TGTGCCAGCAGCGCCCGGGACAATGAGCAGTTCTTC; CDR3: CASSARDNEQFF
V: TRBV7-8; length: 16; D: TRBD2; size: NA; J: TRBJ2-1; DNA: TGTGCCAGCAGCTCCGGGACTAGCGGGAGGGAGTTTGAGCAGTTCTTC; CDR3: CASSSGTSGREFEQFF
V: TRBV28; length: 13; D: TRBD1; size: NA; J: TRBJ2-7; DNA: TGTGCCAGTGACGGACAGGGGGCGCGGGAGCAGTACTTC; CDR3: CASDGQGAREQYF
V: TRBV29-1; length: 14; D: NA; size: NA; J: TRBJ1-2; DNA: TGCAGCGTTGAAAACTTCCAGGGGTTGGATGGCTACACCTTC; CDR3: CSVENFQGLDGYTF
V: TRBV27; length: 14; D: NA; size: few; J: TRBJ1-2; DNA: TGTGCCAGCGGATTCACAGGGAACGGAGCGAGCTACACCTTC; CDR3: CASGFTGNGASYTF
V: TRBV19; length: 15; D: TRBD2; size: NA; J: TRBJ2-7; DNA: TGTGCCAGTAGTATCAGCCCAACGGGGGGATACGAGCAGTACTTC; CDR3: CASSISPTGGYEQYF
V: TRBV11-2; length: 15; D: TRBD1; size: NA; J: TRBJ2-1; DNA: TGTGCCAGCAGCTTATTCCCGACAGGGAATGGTGAGCAGTTCTTC; CDR3: CASSLFPTGNGEQFF
V: TRBV5-1; length: 16; D: TRBD2; size: few; J: TRBJ2-1; DNA: TGCGCCAGCAGCTTGGGTGAGACTAGCGGGGGGTATGAGCAGTTCTTC; CDR3: CASSLGETSGGYEQFF
V: TRBV9; length: 15; D: NA; size: NA; J: TRBJ1-4; DNA: TGTGCCAGCAGCGTAGGACCAGGAGGTGATGAAAAACTGTTTTTT; CDR3: CASSVGPGGDEKLFF
V: TRBV4-2; length: 13; D: NA; size: NA; J: TRBJ2-1; DNA: TGTGCCAGCTGGGGCTTTCGGCAGAATGAGCAGTTCTTC; CDR3: CASWGFRQNEQFF
V: TRBV5-5; length: 17; D: NA; size: NA; J: TRBJ2-6; DNA: TGTGCCAGCAGCTTGGGTAGCCTGGTCTCTGGGGCCAACGTCCTGACTTTC; CDR3: CASSLGSLVSGANVLTF
V: TRBV5-1; length: 15; D: TRBD1; size: few; J: TRBJ2-7; DNA: TGCGCCAGCAGCCCCCCGGACAGGGGGATAGGGGAGCAGTACTTC; CDR3: CASSPPDRGIGEQYF
V: TRBV2; length: 20; D: NA; size: NA; J: TRBJ2-2; DNA: NA; CDR3: CASSEALLRFGDMNTGELFF
V: TRBV4-3; length: 15; D: NA; size: NA; J: TRBJ1-2; DNA: TGCGCCAGCAGCCAAGCCCCGGGGGACTCCTATGGCTACACCTTC; CDR3: CASSQAPGDSYGYTF
V: TRBV7-9; length: 13; D: NA; size: NA; J: TRBJ1-1; DNA: TGTGCCAGCAGCCGACGGACTGACACTGAAGCTTTCTTT; CDR3: CASSRRTDTEAFF
V: TRBV6-1; length: 12; D: NA; size: NA; J: TRBJ2-5; DNA: TGTGCCAGCAGACCAGGGCAAGAGACCCAGTACTTC; CDR3: CASRPGQETQYF
V: TRBV14; length: 14; D: NA; size: few; J: TRBJ2-5; DNA: TGTGCCAGCAGCCGACAGGCCCTGGGGGAGACCCAGTACTTC; CDR3: CASSRQALGETQYF
V: TRBV5-1; length: 15; D: TRBD1; size: NA; J: TRBJ2-1; DNA: TGCGCCAGCAGCTTAGACAGGGCGTTGTGGAATGAGCAGTTCTTC; CDR3: CASSLDRALWNEQFF
V: TRBV28; length: 12; D: NA; size: few; J: TRBJ2-7; DNA: TGTGCCAGCACCTTCCGGGGCTACGAGCAGTACTTC; CDR3: CASTFRGYEQYF
V: TRBV18; length: 14; D: NA; size: NA; J: TRBJ2-5; DNA: TGTGCCAGCTCACCAGAGAGCGGACAAGAGACCCAGTACTTC; CDR3: CASSPESGQETQYF
V: TRBV18; length: 15; D: NA; size: few; J: TRBJ2-3; DNA: TGTGCCAGCTCACCACCGCAGACTAGCACAGATACGCAGTATTTT; CDR3: CASSPPQTSTDTQYF
V: TRBV11-3; length: 14; D: NA; size: NA; J: TRBJ2-1; DNA: TGTGCCAGCAGCACCCGACTAAATGCGCATGAGCAGTTCTTC; CDR3: CASSTRLNAHEQFF
V: TRBV7-2; length: 12; D: NA; size: few; J: TRBJ1-2; DNA: TGTGCCAGCAGCTTAAACAGGGTCGGCTACACCTTC; CDR3: CASSLNRVGYTF
V: TRBV7-3; length: 13; D: NA; size: few; J: TRBJ2-5; DNA: TGTGCCAGCAGCTATGGGGGGAGGGAGACCCAGTACTTC; CDR3: CASSYGGRETQYF
V: TRBV5-4; length: 14; D: NA; size: NA; J: TRBJ2-7; DNA: TGTGCCAGCAGCGTTCAGGGTACGCCCTACGAGCAGTACTTC; CDR3: CASSVQGTPYEQYF
V: TRBV5-6; length: 13; D: TRBD1; size: NA; J: TRBJ2-7; DNA: TGTGCCAGCAGCCTGGGACAGCTCTACGAGCAGTACTTC; CDR3: CASSLGQLYEQYF
V: TRBV6-5; length: 14; D: NA; size: few; J: TRBJ1-1; DNA: TGTGCCAGCCGAGGGGCAGGGGCGAACACTGAAGCTTTCTTT; CDR3: CASRGAGANTEAFF
V: TRBV5-1; length: 17; D: TRBD2; size: few; J: TRBJ2-4; DNA: TGCGCCAGCAGCTTAGCGGATAGCGGGAGGGCCGCAAACATTCAGTACTTC; CDR3: CASSLADSGRAANIQYF
V: TRBV7-9; length: 15; D: NA; size: NA; J: TRBJ1-1; DNA: TGTGCCAGCACCCAATCCGGGAGAGGGAACACTGAAGCTTTCTTT; CDR3: CASTQSGRGNTEAFF
V: TRBV11-2; length: 13; D: TRBD1; size: NA; J: TRBJ1-1; DNA: TGTGCCAGCAGCCGACTGGACAGGTTTGAAGCTTTCTTT; CDR3: CASSRLDRFEAFF
V: TRBV5-6; length: 13; D: NA; size: few; J: TRBJ1-2; DNA: TGTGCCAGCAGCCCTGCCAGTCGCTATGGCTACACCTTC; CDR3: CASSPASRYGYTF
V: TRBV27; length: 14; D: TRBD1; size: few; J: TRBJ2-7; DNA: TGTGCCAGCAGTCGCCGACAGGGGGACTACGAGCAGTACTTC; CDR3: CASSRRQGDYEQYF